The next 7 T cell receptor beta chains were all read from a single sample in a study of blood T cell repertoires in COVID-19. Clones were sequenced by immunoSEQ multiplex PCR, and TCRdb holds only the in-frame ones, with some missing. This sample carries approximately 57,000 clones, 87% of them seen once, and the ten largest clones take 3% to 5%. The sequencing sample was made of peripheral blood. Source of these receptors: a man over 45 with acute or convalescent COVID-19.

The chain joins TRBV20-1 to TRBJ1-1; D remains unclear. V shed 6 bases and J shed 3 bases, with 8 bases lying between them. The CDR3 has 11 amino acids. Germline V gene lookup returns CDR1 DFQATT and CDR2 SNEGSKA (reference sequence). CDR3 in DNA: TGCAGTGCCATACAAGACACTGAAGCTTTCTTT. The encoded protein is CSAIQDTEAFF.

V and J are TRBV6-2 or TRBV6-3 and TRBJ2-1, with TRBD2 matching over 9 bases. The CDR3 totals 15 residues. V dropped 1 base and J dropped 6; count of bases not matched to a gene: 4. Germline CDR1 and CDR2: MNHEY and SVGEGT. The CDR3 nucleotides read TGTGCCAGCAGTTACTTGCGGGAGGGCCTCAATGAGCAGTTCTTC. Translated, it gives CASSYLREGLNEQFF.

The V call is TRBV30, the J call TRBJ1-6, with 7 positions matching TRBD1. V was clipped by 5 bases and J by 8 bases; unmatched bases: 12. The CDR3 sequence is 15 residues long. CDR1 is GTSNPN and CDR2 is SVGIG in the germline V gene (reference sequence). CDR3 sequence: CAWGRGDPRDSPLHF. The CDR3 region has the DNA TGTGCCTGGGGCAGGGGGGACCCGAGGGATTCACCCCTCCACTTT.

The chain links TRBV18 to TRBJ2-2; D is unresolved. The CDR3 covers 14 residues. V lost 2 bases to trimming and J lost 1 base, with 5 bases between them. CDR1 is KGHSH and CDR2 is LQKENI in the germline V gene. The CDR3 spells CASSPSENTGELFF. The CDR3 DNA reads TGTGCCAGCTCACCATCAGAGAACACCGGGGAGCTGTTTTTT.

J is TRBJ1-5 and V is TRBV18; D call uncertain. Trimming pared 5 bases from V and 7 bases from J, leaving 15 bases between. Germline assignment: CDR1 KGHSH and CDR2 LQKENI. This CDR3 spans 14 amino acids. CDR3 sequence reads: CASSAEEGDQPQHF. CDR3 bases: TGTGCCAGCTCAGCGGAGGAGGGCGACCAGCCCCAGCATTTT.

The rearrangement links TRBV5-1 to TRBJ2-5, with 10 bases aligning to TRBD1. V lost 6 bases, J lost 5 bases, and 10 bases stayed unmatched. CDR1 is SGHRS, CDR2 YFSETQ, per germline. The CDR3 has 15 amino acids. DNA of the CDR3: TGCGCCAGCAACCAGGGACAGGGGATGTGGGAGACCCAGTACTTC. It codes for CASNQGQGMWETQYF.

The V call is TRBV13, the J call TRBJ2-5; D possibly corresponds to TRBD1 (6 bases). V dropped 5 bases and J dropped 6 bases, with 19 bases sitting between them. The germline gives CDR1 PRHDT, CDR2 FYEKMQ (reference sequence). The CDR3 totals 15 residues. CDR3 bases: TGTGCCAGCAGCCCGGGACAAATGGGGCGACAGACCCAGTACTTC. Protein sequence: CASSPGQMGRQTQYF.